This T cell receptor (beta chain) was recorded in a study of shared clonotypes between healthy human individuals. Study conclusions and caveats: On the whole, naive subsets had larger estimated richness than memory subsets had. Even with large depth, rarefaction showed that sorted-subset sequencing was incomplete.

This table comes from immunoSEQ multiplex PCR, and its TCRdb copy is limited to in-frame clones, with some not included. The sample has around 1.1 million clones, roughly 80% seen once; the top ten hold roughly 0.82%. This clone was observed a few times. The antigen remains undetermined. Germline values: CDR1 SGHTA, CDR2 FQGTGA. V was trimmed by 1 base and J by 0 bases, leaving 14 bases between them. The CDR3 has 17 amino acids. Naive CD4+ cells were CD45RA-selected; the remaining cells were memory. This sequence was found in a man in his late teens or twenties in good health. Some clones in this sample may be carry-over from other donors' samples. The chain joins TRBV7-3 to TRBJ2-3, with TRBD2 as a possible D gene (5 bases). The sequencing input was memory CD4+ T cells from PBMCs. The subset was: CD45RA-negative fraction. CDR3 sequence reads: CASSLSALATSTDTQYF. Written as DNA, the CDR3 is TGTGCCAGCAGCTTAAGCGCTCTAGCAACTAGCACAGATACGCAGTATTTT.